The rows below give T cell receptor beta chains drawn from one sample of a study of T-cell memory formation after mild COVID-19. Via MiXCR, TCRdb re-called the 5' RACE reads, giving one row per CDR3 protein. There are over 250,000 distinct CDR3 sequences in the sample; less than 20% occur only once, and about a fifth lies in the top ten. Sequences were obtained from PBMCs or a T cell subset sorted from them (not recorded which). Source of these receptors: a man between 18 and 35 years old who had mild COVID-19 (a few samples of this study predate the infection). Cell type and time point are not known. Each CDR3 is given with its conserved first and last residue. A D gene is named only where the DNA matches it firmly. Rows give clone size only sometimes, using once, few, many, or a class for an expanded clone.

d_call j_call cdr3_length v_call clone_size cdr3_aa cdr3_nt
. TRBJ1-4 13 TRBV30 . CAWRDNLNEKLFF TGTGCCTGGCGGGACAATCTGAATGAAAAACTGTTTTTT
. TRBJ2-1 15 TRBV5-1 few CASSFQGSEYNEQFF TGCGCCAGCAGCTTCCAGGGGTCTGAGTACAATGAGCAGTTCTTC
. TRBJ1-1 14 TRBV20-1 . CSARRGQQNTEAFF TGCAGTGCTAGGCGCGGACAGCAGAACACTGAAGCTTTCTTT
TRBD2 TRBJ2-1 17 TRBV10-1 few CASSDSAGTSFGNEQFF TGCGCCAGCAGTGATTCTGCCGGGACTAGCTTTGGCAATGAGCAGTTCTTC
. TRBJ2-7 13 TRBV5-1 . CASKSGDAYEQYF TGCGCCAGCAAATCCGGGGACGCCTACGAGCAGTACTTC
TRBD2 TRBJ2-3 15 TRBV20-1 few CSARDPRGGELTQYF TGCAGTGCTAGAGATCCGCGGGGGGGCGAGTTGACGCAGTATTTT
. TRBJ1-5 13 TRBV23-1 many CASSQPENQPQHF TGCGCCAGCAGTCAACCCGAGAATCAGCCCCAGCATTTT
. TRBJ2-7 15 TRBV5-1 . CASSPGEVRGYEQYF TGCGCCAGCAGCCCGGGGGAGGTCAGGGGCTACGAGCAGTACTTC
. TRBJ2-1 13 TRBV7-9 many CASSLVLINEQFF TGTGCCAGCAGCTTAGTGTTGATAAATGAGCAGTTCTTC
TRBD1 TRBJ2-3 15 TRBV5-1 few CASSLTGVYTDTQYF TGCGCCAGCAGCTTGACAGGGGTGTACACAGATACGCAGTATTTT
TRBD2 TRBJ2-5 17 TRBV20-1 . CSARDRRSSGGLETQYF TGCAGTGCTAGAGACCGACGCTCTAGCGGGGGGTTAGAGACCCAGTACTTC
TRBD2 TRBJ2-3 14 TRBV6-2/TRBV6-3 few CASTSAGEVDTQYF TGTGCCAGCACCTCAGCGGGGGAGGTGGATACGCAGTATTTT
. TRBJ1-6 15 TRBV5-4 once CASSLGIGQESPLHF TGTGCCAGCAGCTTGGGGATCGGGCAGGAGTCACCCCTCCACTTT
. TRBJ2-2 15 TRBV4-1 few CASRGATGVTGELFF TGCGCCAGCAGGGGAGCGACAGGCGTCACCGGGGAGCTGTTTTTT
. TRBJ2-7 13 TRBV6-5 . CASGGRGTYEQYF TGTGCCAGCGGTGGTCGGGGAACCTACGAGCAGTACTTC
. TRBJ1-5 14 TRBV7-2 . CASSRAGIHQPQHF TGTGCCAGCAGCCGAGCAGGGATACATCAGCCCCAGCATTTT
. TRBJ2-3 15 TRBV9 few CASSPHAVSTDTQYF TGTGCCAGCAGCCCTCATGCGGTTAGCACAGATACGCAGTATTTT
. TRBJ1-5 15 TRBV20-1 few CSARRGSYSNQPQHF TGCAGTGCTAGGCGGGGGTCTTATAGCAATCAGCCCCAGCATTTT
. TRBJ2-3 18 TRBV7-8 few CASSFKRQRGTPTDTQYF TGTGCCAGCAGCTTCAAAAGACAACGGGGGACCCCCACAGATACGCAGTATTTT
. TRBJ2-1 13 TRBV4-2 many CASSQEVWDEQFF TGTGCCAGCAGCCAAGAGGTCTGGGATGAGCAGTTCTTC
. TRBJ2-4 13 TRBV20-1 few CSALAGGRNIQYF TGCAGTGCCCTGGCCGGGGGCCGGAACATTCAGTACTTC
TRBD1 TRBJ2-2 15 TRBV27 few CASSRTGVWTGELFF TGTGCCAGCAGCCGGACAGGGGTATGGACCGGGGAGCTGTTTTTT
. TRBJ2-2 15 TRBV7-9 few CATHRAGLATGELFF TGTGCCACACACCGGGCAGGGTTGGCCACCGGGGAGCTGTTTTTT
TRBD1 TRBJ2-7 20 TRBV7-9 . CASSFLLPGQGTRYLDEQYF TGTGCCAGCAGCTTTTTACTACCGGGACAGGGAACTCGGTACCTGGACGAGCAGTACTTC
. TRBJ2-7 12 TRBV6-5 . CASSSQGREQYF TGTGCCAGCAGTAGTCAGGGGCGCGAGCAGTACTTC
. TRBJ2-1 15 TRBV7-3 many CASSLGGASYNEQFF TGTGCCAGCAGCTTAGGGGGGGCTTCCTACAATGAGCAGTTCTTC
TRBD1 TRBJ2-4 15 TRBV11-2 few CASSPPRTGPNIQYF TGTGCCAGCAGCCCCCCGAGGACAGGGCCTAACATTCAGTACTTC
. TRBJ1-1 15 TRBV9 many CASSVDSIWNTEAFF TGTGCCAGCAGCGTTGATTCCATTTGGAACACTGAAGCTTTCTTT
. TRBJ2-2 15 TRBV6-5 few CASSYSGGNTGELFF TGTGCCAGCAGTTACTCTGGGGGGAACACCGGGGAGCTGTTTTTT
TRBD1 TRBJ1-5 14 TRBV7-6 . CASSSGQGLQPQHF TGTGCCAGCAGCTCGGGACAGGGTCTCCAGCCCCAGCATTTT